The clone carrying this T cell receptor beta chain appeared many times. This sample is drawn from a study of human T cells and chemical hapten exposure. Indicated time point: healthy volunteer bleed at 6 weeks. Extraction yielded total RNA from whole blood (unfractionated). In TCRdb, the RACE reads were re-called with MiXCR into one record per CDR3 protein. The sample records more than 75,000 distinct CDR3 sequences, about 8.7% being singletons. The V gene's germline CDR1 is SEHNR and CDR2 FQNEAQ (reference sequence). Trimming cost V 2 bases and J 4 bases, with 13 bases left between them. There are 15 residues in the CDR3.

This chain links TRBV7-9 with TRBJ2-3; tentative D call: TRBD2 (5 bases). Sequencing was done on a sample of whole blood. This clonotype was sampled from a male donor in good health. Some clones in this sample may be carry-over from other donors' samples. CDR3 sequence: CASSLTASPPDTQYF. DNA of the CDR3: TGTGCCAGCAGCTTAACGGCTAGCCCCCCAGATACGCAGTATTTT.